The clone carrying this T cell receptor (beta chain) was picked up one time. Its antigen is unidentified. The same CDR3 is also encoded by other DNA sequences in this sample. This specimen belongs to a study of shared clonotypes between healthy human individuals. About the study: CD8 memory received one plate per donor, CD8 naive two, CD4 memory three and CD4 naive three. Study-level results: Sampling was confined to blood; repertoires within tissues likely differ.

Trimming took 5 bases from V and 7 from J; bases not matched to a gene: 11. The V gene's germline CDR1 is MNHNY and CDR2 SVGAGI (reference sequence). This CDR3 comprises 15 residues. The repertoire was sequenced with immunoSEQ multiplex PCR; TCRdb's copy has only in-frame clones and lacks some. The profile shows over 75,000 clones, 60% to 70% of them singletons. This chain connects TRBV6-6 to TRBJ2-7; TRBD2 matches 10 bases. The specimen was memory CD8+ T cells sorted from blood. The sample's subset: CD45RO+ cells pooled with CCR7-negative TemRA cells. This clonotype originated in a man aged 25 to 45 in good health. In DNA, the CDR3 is TGTGCCAGCAGTCTCTCAGCGGGAGGGCCGGGAGAGCAGTACTTC. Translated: CASSLSAGGPGEQYF.